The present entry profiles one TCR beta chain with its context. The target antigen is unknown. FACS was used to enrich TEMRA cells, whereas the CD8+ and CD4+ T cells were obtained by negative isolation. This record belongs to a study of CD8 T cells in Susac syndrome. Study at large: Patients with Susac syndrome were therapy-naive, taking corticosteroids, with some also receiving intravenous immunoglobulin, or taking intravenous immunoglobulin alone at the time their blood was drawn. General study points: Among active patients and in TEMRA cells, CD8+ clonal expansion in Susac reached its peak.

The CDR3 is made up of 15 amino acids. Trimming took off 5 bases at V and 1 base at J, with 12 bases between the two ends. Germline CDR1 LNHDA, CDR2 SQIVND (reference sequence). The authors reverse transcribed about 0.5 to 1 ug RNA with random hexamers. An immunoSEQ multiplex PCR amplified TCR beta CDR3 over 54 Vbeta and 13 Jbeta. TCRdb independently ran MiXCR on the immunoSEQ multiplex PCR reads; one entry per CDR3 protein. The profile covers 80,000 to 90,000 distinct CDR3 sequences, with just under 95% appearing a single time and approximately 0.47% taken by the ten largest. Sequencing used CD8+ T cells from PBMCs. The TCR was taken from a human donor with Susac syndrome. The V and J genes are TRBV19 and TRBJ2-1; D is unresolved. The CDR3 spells CASSASFESYNEQFF. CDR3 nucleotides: TGTGCCAGTAGTGCCAGCTTCGAATCCTACAATGAGCAGTTCTTC.